Listed below are T cell receptor beta chains from one sample, sequenced in a study of naive and memory T cell subsets. TCRdb ran MiXCR on the UMI-ligation and nested PCR reads and lists one entry per CDR3 protein. The sample has some 150,000 distinct CDR3 sequences; over 15% are singletons. Sequencing was performed on naive CD4+ T cells from blood. The receptor set was obtained from a human donor in good health. CDR3s include the opening cysteine and the closing phenylalanine or tryptophan. The D gene is left open where the match is weak. Size is stated for part of the rows, as once, few or many counts, or as a class when the clone is expanded.

J: TRBJ1-6; D: TRBD1; size: NA; V: TRBV7-2; CDR3: CASHIRTGIDSPLHF; DNA: TGTGCCAGCCACATCCGGACAGGGATTGATTCACCCCTCCACTTT
J: TRBJ1-3; D: NA; size: NA; V: TRBV14; CDR3: CASRQAGGGNTIYF; DNA: TGTGCCAGCCGACAAGCGGGAGGAGGAAACACCATATATTTT
J: TRBJ1-5; D: NA; size: few; V: TRBV10-2; CDR3: CASSEGYSNQPQHF; DNA: TGCGCCAGCAGTGAGGGGTATAGCAATCAGCCCCAGCATTTT
J: TRBJ2-2; D: NA; size: NA; V: TRBV7-9; CDR3: CASSFWGVNTGELFF; DNA: TGTGCCAGCAGCTTCTGGGGAGTCAACACCGGGGAGCTGTTTTTT
J: TRBJ2-5; D: NA; size: many; V: TRBV5-1; CDR3: CASSLAGTQETQYF; DNA: TGTGCCAGCAGTTTAGCCGGGACTCAAGAGACCCAGTACTTC
J: TRBJ1-5; D: TRBD1; size: NA; V: TRBV12-3/TRBV12-4; CDR3: CASSLARWTGGNQPQHF; DNA: TGTGCCAGCAGTTTAGCGCGGTGGACAGGGGGCAATCAGCCCCAGCATTTT
J: TRBJ2-1; D: TRBD2; size: many; V: TRBV7-8; CDR3: CASSFPGLAEIEQFF; DNA: TGTGCCAGCAGCTTTCCCGGACTAGCGGAGATAGAGCAGTTCTTC
J: TRBJ1-4; D: NA; size: NA; V: TRBV29-1; CDR3: CSVGAQKNEKLFF; DNA: TGCAGCGTTGGGGCACAGAAGAATGAAAAACTGTTTTTT
J: TRBJ1-2; D: TRBD1; size: few; V: TRBV20-1; CDR3: CSAPTGGAVNYGYTF; DNA: TGCAGTGCTCCGACAGGGGGCGCGGTCAACTATGGCTACACCTTC
J: TRBJ1-2; D: TRBD1; size: NA; V: TRBV6-5; CDR3: CASSRRTGGYGYTF; DNA: TGTGCCAGCAGTCGGCGGACAGGTGGCTATGGCTACACCTTC
J: TRBJ2-7; D: NA; size: NA; V: TRBV3-1; CDR3: CASSQVEQGSHEQYF; DNA: TGTGCCAGCAGCCAAGTGGAACAGGGCTCCCACGAGCAGTACTTC
J: TRBJ2-7; D: TRBD2; size: many; V: TRBV29-1; CDR3: CSALAGVYDEQYF; DNA: TGCAGCGCCCTAGCGGGAGTTTATGACGAGCAGTACTTC
J: TRBJ2-2; D: NA; size: few; V: TRBV23-1; CDR3: CASSQSSGTNYTGELFF; DNA: TGCGCCAGCAGTCAATCATCCGGAACAAATTACACCGGGGAGCTGTTTTTT
J: TRBJ2-1; D: TRBD2; size: few; V: TRBV7-6; CDR3: CASSLDGGSGRATYNEQFF; DNA: TGTGCCAGCAGCTTAGACGGGGGTAGCGGGAGGGCAACCTACAATGAGCAGTTCTTC
J: TRBJ1-1; D: NA; size: NA; V: TRBV29-1; CDR3: CSWGLGVGNTEAFF; DNA: TGCAGCTGGGGGTTGGGGGTCGGCAACACTGAAGCTTTCTTT
J: TRBJ2-7; D: NA; size: NA; V: TRBV5-1; CDR3: CASSSQSGSEQYF; DNA: TGCGCCAGCAGCTCACAATCAGGGTCCGAGCAGTACTTC
J: TRBJ1-1; D: NA; size: few; V: TRBV7-3; CDR3: CASSFTGGEEAFF; DNA: TGTGCCAGCAGCTTCACCGGGGGGGAGGAAGCTTTCTTT
J: TRBJ2-3; D: NA; size: few; V: TRBV29-1; CDR3: CSVVQRNTDTQYF; DNA: TGCAGCGTTGTACAGAGAAACACAGATACGCAGTATTTT
J: TRBJ2-2; D: NA; size: NA; V: TRBV6-1; CDR3: CASRPGLPNTGELFF; DNA: TGTGCCAGCAGACCGGGACTGCCGAACACCGGGGAGCTGTTTTTT
J: TRBJ2-2; D: NA; size: many; V: TRBV19; CDR3: CASSIWKPNTGELFF; DNA: TGTGCCAGTAGTATCTGGAAACCGAACACCGGGGAGCTGTTTTTT
J: TRBJ1-5; D: TRBD1; size: NA; V: TRBV12-3/TRBV12-4; CDR3: CASSLSWDRHQHF; DNA: TGTGCCAGCAGTCTCTCCTGGGACAGACACCAGCATTTT
J: TRBJ1-5; D: NA; size: NA; V: TRBV20-1; CDR3: CSVSGGNQPQHF; DNA: TGCAGTGTTTCGGGGGGTAATCAGCCCCAGCATTTT
J: TRBJ2-7; D: TRBD1; size: NA; V: TRBV5-1; CDR3: CASSLSETGGTYEQYF; DNA: TGCGCCAGCAGCTTGTCCGAGACAGGGGGGACGTACGAGCAGTACTTC
J: TRBJ2-1; D: TRBD2; size: few; V: TRBV29-1; CDR3: CSVEAGGVYEQFF; DNA: TGCAGCGTTGAAGCGGGAGGCGTATATGAGCAGTTCTTC
J: TRBJ2-3; D: NA; size: few; V: TRBV2; CDR3: CASSGPGTPYSTDTQYF; DNA: TGTGCCAGCAGTGGTCCCGGGACACCATACAGCACAGATACGCAGTATTTT
J: TRBJ1-4; D: TRBD1; size: few; V: TRBV4-3; CDR3: CASSQDKAGGGGTNEKLFF; DNA: TGCGCCAGCAGCCAAGATAAAGCAGGGGGCGGGGGAACTAATGAAAAACTGTTTTTT
J: TRBJ2-7; D: NA; size: NA; V: TRBV6-6; CDR3: CASIARRDSYEQYF; DNA: TGTGCCAGCATTGCAAGGAGAGACTCCTACGAGCAGTACTTC
J: TRBJ1-2; D: NA; size: NA; V: TRBV19; CDR3: CASTLSTGGYTF; DNA: TGTGCCAGTACCCTATCGACAGGTGGCTACACCTTC
J: TRBJ1-6; D: NA; size: few; V: TRBV25-1; CDR3: CASSRRTNSPLHF; DNA: TGTGCCAGCAGTCGACGGACAAATTCACCCCTCCACTTT
J: TRBJ2-3; D: NA; size: NA; V: TRBV15; CDR3: CATSRDWRDRYTDTQYF; DNA: TGTGCCACCAGCAGAGATTGGAGGGATCGATACACAGATACGCAGTATTTT
J: TRBJ2-7; D: TRBD2; size: NA; V: TRBV15; CDR3: CVTSRASGPSSYEQYF; DNA: TGTGTCACCAGCAGAGCTAGCGGGCCTAGCTCCTACGAGCAGTACTTC
J: TRBJ2-7; D: TRBD1; size: NA; V: TRBV6-2/TRBV6-3; CDR3: CASRNRQGQSSYEQYF; DNA: TGTGCCAGCAGGAATCGACAGGGGCAGAGCTCCTACGAGCAGTACTTC
J: TRBJ2-5; D: TRBD1; size: once; V: TRBV20-1; CDR3: CSARLTGDPETQYF; DNA: TGCAGTGCTAGGTTAACAGGGGACCCGGAGACCCAGTACTTC
J: TRBJ2-3; D: NA; size: few; V: TRBV10-3; CDR3: CAISEPLTDTQYF; DNA: TGTGCCATCAGTGAACCACTAACCGATACGCAGTATTTT
J: TRBJ1-2; D: NA; size: NA; V: TRBV18; CDR3: CASSPIGTVDNYGYTF; DNA: TGTGCCAGCTCACCGATTGGGACGGTGGATAACTATGGCTACACCTTC